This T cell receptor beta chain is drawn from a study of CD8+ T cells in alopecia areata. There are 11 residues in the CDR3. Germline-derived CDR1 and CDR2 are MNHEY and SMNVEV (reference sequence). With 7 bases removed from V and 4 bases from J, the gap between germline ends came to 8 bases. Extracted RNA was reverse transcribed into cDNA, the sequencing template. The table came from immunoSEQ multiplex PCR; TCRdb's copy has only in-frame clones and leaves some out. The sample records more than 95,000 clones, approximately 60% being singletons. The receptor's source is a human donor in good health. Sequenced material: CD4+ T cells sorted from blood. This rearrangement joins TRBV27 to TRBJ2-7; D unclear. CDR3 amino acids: CASIWGYEQYF. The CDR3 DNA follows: TGTGCCAGCATCTGGGGATACGAGCAGTACTTC.